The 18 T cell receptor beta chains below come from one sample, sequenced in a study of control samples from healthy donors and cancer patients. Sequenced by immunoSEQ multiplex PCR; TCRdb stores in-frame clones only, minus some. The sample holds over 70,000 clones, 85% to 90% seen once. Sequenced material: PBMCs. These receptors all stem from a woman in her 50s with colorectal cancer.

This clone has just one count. DNA for the CDR3: TGTGCCACCAGCAGAGAACGGGACAGGCTGAATGGCTACACCTTC. Residues: CATSRERDRLNGYTF. This chain links TRBV15 with TRBJ1-2; 8 positions agree with TRBD1. Germline lookup yields CDR1 LNHNV and CDR2 YYDKDF (reference sequence). The CDR3 has 15 residues. V shed 0 bases, J shed 6 bases, and the junction held 6 bases outside the gene matches.

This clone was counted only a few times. The CDR3 DNA follows: TGCGCCAGCAGCCAAGATCCAGCGGGGGGGACAGATACGCAGTATTTT. Amino acid sequence: CASSQDPAGGTDTQYF. This chain links TRBV4-3 with TRBJ2-3; 10 nucleotides align to TRBD2. This CDR3 has 16 amino acids. V was pared by 0 bases and J by 3 bases, with 3 bases of the junction left unmatched. Germline lookup yields CDR1 LGHNA and CDR2 YSLEER.

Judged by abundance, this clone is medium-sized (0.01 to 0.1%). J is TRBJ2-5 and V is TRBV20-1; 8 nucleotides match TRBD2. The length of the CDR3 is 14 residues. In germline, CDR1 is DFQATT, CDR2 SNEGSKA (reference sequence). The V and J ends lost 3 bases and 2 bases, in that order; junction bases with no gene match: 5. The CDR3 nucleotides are TGCAGTGCTAGTTTAGCGGGGCGGCAAGAGACCCAGTACTTC. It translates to CSASLAGRQETQYF.

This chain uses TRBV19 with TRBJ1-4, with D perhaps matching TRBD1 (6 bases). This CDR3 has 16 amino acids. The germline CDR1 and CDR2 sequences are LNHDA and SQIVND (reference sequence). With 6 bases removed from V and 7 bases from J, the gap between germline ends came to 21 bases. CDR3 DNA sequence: TGTGCCAGTAGCTCCCCCGACGGGGGGCTGAGTGAAAAACTGTTTTTT. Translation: CASSSPDGGLSEKLFF.

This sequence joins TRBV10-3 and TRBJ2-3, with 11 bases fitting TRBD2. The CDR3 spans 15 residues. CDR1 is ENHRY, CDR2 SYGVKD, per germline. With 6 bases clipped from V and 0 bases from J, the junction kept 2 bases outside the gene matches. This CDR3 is CAISGLAGSTDTQYF. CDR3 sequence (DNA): TGTGCCATCAGCGGACTAGCGGGTAGCACAGATACGCAGTATTTT.

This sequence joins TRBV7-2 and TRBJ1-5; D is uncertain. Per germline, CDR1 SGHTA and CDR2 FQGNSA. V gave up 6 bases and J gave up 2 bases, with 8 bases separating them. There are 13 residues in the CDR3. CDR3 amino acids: CASRPGRNQPQHF. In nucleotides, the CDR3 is TGTGCCAGCAGGCCAGGACGCAATCAGCCCCAGCATTTT. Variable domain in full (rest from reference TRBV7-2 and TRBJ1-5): GAGVSQSPSNKVTEKGKDVELRCDPISGHTALYWYRQSLGQGLEFLIYFQGNSAPDKSGLPSDRFSAERTGGSVSTLTIQRTQQEDSAVYLCASRPGRNQPQHFGDGTRLSIL.

CDR3 in amino acids: CASSRLGGAYQPQHF. The CDR3 nucleotides read TGTGCCAGTAGTAGACTTGGGGGGGCTTATCAGCCCCAGCATTTT. J is TRBJ1-5 and V is TRBV19; perhaps TRBD1 as D (6 bases). The CDR3 totals 15 residues. Germline CDR1 reads LNHDA; CDR2 reads SQIVND (reference sequence). V lost 4 bases to trimming and J lost 5 bases, with 15 bases between them.

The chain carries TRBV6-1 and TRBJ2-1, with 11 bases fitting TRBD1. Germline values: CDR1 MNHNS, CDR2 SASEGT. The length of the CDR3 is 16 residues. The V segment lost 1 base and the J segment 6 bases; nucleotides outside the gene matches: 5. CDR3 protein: CASSEGAGQGGNEQFF. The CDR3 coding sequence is TGTGCCAGCAGTGAAGGGGCGGGACAGGGGGGCAATGAGCAGTTCTTC.

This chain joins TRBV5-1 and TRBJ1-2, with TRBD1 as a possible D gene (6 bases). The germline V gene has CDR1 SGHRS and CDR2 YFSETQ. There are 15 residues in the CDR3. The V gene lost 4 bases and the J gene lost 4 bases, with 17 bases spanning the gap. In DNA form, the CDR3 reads TGCGCCAGCAGCATCGAGGGGGAATCGGGCTATGGCTACACCTTC. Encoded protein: CASSIEGESGYGYTF.

CDR3 protein: CASSLGPRTVNTEAFF. CDR3 nucleotides: TGTGCCAGCAGCTTGGGCCCCCGGACGGTGAACACTGAAGCTTTCTTT. The chain couples TRBV5-5 to TRBJ1-1, with D unclear. Germline V gene sequence: CDR1 SGHKS, CDR2 YYEKEE (reference sequence). CDR3 length: 16 residues. V lost 0 bases and J 0 bases, leaving 12 bases between the germline ends.

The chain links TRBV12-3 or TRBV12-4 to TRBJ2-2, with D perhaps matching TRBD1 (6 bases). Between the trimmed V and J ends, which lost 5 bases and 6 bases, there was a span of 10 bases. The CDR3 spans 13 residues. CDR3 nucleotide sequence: TGTGCCAGCAGTGCACAGGGAGCCGGGGAGCTGTTTTTT. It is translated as CASSAQGAGELFF.

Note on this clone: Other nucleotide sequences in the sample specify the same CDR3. The CDR3 loop reads CASKGRTYNEQFF. Here the CDR3 DNA reads TGTGCCAGCAAGGGACGGACCTACAATGAGCAGTTCTTC. The rearrangement joins TRBV2 to TRBJ2-1; D may be TRBD1 or TRBD2 (5 bases each). V lost 7 bases and J 2 bases, leaving 9 bases between the germline ends. This CDR3 contains 13 residues. Germline loops: CDR1 SNHLY, CDR2 FYNNEI.

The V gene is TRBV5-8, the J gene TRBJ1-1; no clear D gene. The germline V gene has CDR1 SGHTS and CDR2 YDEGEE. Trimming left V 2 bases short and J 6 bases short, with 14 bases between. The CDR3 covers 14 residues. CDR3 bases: TGTGCCAGCAGCTTTTTGGGGAGTATGGCTGAAGCTTTCTTT. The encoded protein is CASSFLGSMAEAFF.

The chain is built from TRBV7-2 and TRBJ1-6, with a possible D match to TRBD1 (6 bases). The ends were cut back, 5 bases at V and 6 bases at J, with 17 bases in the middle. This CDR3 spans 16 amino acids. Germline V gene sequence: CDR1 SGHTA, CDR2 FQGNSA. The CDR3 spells CASSLDGGASNSPLHF. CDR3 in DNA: TGTGCCAGCAGCCTAGATGGGGGGGCTAGTAATTCACCCCTCCACTTT.

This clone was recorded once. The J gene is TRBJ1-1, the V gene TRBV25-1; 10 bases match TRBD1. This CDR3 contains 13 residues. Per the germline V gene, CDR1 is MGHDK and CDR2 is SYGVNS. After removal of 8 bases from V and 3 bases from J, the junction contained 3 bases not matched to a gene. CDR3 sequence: CASGQGGDTEAFF. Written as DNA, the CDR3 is TGTGCCAGCGGACAGGGGGGGGACACTGAAGCTTTCTTT.

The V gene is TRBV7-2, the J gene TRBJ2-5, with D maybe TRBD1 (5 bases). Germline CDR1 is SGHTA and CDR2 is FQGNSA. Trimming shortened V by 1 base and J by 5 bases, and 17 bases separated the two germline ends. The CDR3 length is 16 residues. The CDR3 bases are TGTGCCAGCAGCTTAGGCAGGGCCGAGACATGGGAGACCCAGTACTTC. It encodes CASSLGRAETWETQYF.

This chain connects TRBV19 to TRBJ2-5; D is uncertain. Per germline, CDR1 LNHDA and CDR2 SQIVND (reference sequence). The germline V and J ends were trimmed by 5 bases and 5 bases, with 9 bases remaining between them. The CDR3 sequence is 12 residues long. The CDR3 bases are TGTGCCAGTAGTGCTACCGAGGAGACCCAGTACTTC. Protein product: CASSATEETQYF. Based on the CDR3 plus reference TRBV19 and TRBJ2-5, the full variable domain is DGGITQSPKYLFRKEGQNVTLSCEQNLNHDAMYWYRQDPGQGLRLIYYSQIVNDFQKGDIAEGYSVSREKKESFPLTVTSAQKNPTAFYLCASSATEETQYFGPGTRLLVL.

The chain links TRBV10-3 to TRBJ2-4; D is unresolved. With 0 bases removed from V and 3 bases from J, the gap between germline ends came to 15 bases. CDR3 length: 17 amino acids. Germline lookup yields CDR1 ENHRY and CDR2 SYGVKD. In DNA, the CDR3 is TGTGCCATCAGTGAGTCGACCCCGATACCGGGCAAAAACATTCAGTACTTC. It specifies CAISESTPIPGKNIQYF.